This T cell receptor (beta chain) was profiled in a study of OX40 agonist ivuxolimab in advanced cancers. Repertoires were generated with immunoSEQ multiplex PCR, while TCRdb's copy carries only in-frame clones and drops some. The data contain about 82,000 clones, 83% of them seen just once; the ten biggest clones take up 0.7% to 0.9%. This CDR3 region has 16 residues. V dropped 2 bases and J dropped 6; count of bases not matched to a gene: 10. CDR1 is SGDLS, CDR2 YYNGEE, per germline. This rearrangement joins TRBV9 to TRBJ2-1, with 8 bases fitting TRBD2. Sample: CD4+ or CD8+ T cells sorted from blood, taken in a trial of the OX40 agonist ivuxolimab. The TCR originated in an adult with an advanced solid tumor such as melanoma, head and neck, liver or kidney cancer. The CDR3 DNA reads TGTGCCAGCAGCGTCGAACCGGGGGGGCCGGTCAATGAGCAGTTCTTC. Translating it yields CASSVEPGGPVNEQFF.